Below are 20 T cell receptor beta chains sequenced from a single sample in a study of blood T cell repertoires in COVID-19. Profiling relied on immunoSEQ multiplex PCR, and the TCRdb table lists in-frame clones only, not all of them. This sample has approximately 140,000 clones; approximately 90% occur once, and the top ten carry about 2%. The sequenced material came from peripheral blood. These receptors all stem from a man in his 70s with active COVID-19.

The gene calls are TRBV5-6 and TRBJ2-1; 9 bases fit TRBD2. V was pared by 2 bases and J by 6 bases, with 3 bases of the junction left unmatched. Germline lookup yields CDR1 SGHDT and CDR2 YYEEEE. CDR3 length: 14 residues. CDR3 in amino acids: CASSLAGGSNEQFF. Here the CDR3 DNA reads TGTGCCAGCAGCTTAGCGGGAGGCTCCAATGAGCAGTTCTTC.

This clone has only a few counts. This chain connects TRBV30 to TRBJ2-5; 9 nucleotides agree with TRBD2. This CDR3 is 13 amino acids long. Germline V gene data show CDR1 as GTSNPN and CDR2 as SVGIG (reference sequence). V was pared by 8 bases and J by 4 bases, with 8 bases of the junction left unmatched. The CDR3: CAGSGSRGETQYF. The DNA for the CDR3 is TGTGCCGGTAGCGGGAGTAGAGGAGAGACCCAGTACTTC.

V is TRBV28 and J is TRBJ1-5; 10 positions agree with TRBD1. V lost 2 bases and J lost 2; bases outside the gene matches: 6. CDR1 is MDHEN, CDR2 SYDVKM, per germline. The CDR3 is made up of 17 amino acids. The CDR3 nucleotides read TGTGCCAGCAGTTTACAGGCCGGGACAGGGGGCAATCAGCCCCAGCATTTT. Protein sequence: CASSLQAGTGGNQPQHF.

V gene TRBV19 combines with J gene TRBJ2-1, with 14 positions matching TRBD2. This CDR3 has 13 amino acids. The V segment lost 6 bases and the J segment 8 bases; nucleotides outside the gene matches: 0. The germline CDR1 and CDR2 sequences are LNHDA and SQIVND (reference sequence). The CDR3 nucleotides are TGTGCCAGTAGGGGACTAGCGGGAGATGAGCAGTTCTTC. Protein product: CASRGLAGDEQFF.

The rearrangement uses TRBV29-1 and TRBJ1-1, with 10 bases that match TRBD1. CDR1 is SQVTM, CDR2 ANQGSEA, per germline. The CDR3 spans 13 residues. The V and J ends lost 4 bases and 1 base, in that order; junction bases with no gene match: 0. CDR3 protein: CSVGQGANTEAFF. As DNA, the CDR3 is TGCAGCGTTGGACAGGGGGCGAACACTGAAGCTTTCTTT.

The rearrangement joins TRBV9 to TRBJ2-1; TRBD2 is a possible D gene (5 bases). The length of the CDR3 is 13 residues. Germline CDR1 is SGDLS and CDR2 is YYNGEE. V gave up 0 bases and J gave up 8 bases, with 9 bases separating them. DNA for the CDR3: TGTGCCAGCAGCGTAGGGCTAGCCGATGAGCAGTTCTTC. This translates into CASSVGLADEQFF. Full variable domain (outside the CDR3, taken from reference TRBV9 and TRBJ2-1): DSGVTQTPKHLITATGQRVTLRCSPRSGDLSVYWYQQSLDQGLQFLIQYYNGEERAKGNILERFSAQQFPDLHSELNLSSLELGDSALYFCASSVGLADEQFFGPGTRLTVL.

CDR3 loop: CASSQDPAGLGNSPLHF. The CDR3 region has the DNA TGTGCCAGCAGCCAAGATCCGGCGGGGTTAGGGAATTCACCCCTCCACTTT. The V gene is TRBV4-2, the J gene TRBJ1-6; unclear D gene. Germline V gene lookup returns CDR1 LGHNA and CDR2 YNFKEQ. Trimming removed 0 bases from V and 7 bases from J, with 16 bases in between. The CDR3 contains 17 residues.

V gene TRBV9 combines with J gene TRBJ2-3, with 7 bases matching TRBD2. Trimming took 1 base from V and 1 from J; bases not matched to a gene: 3. The length of the CDR3 is 15 residues. Per germline, CDR1 SGDLS and CDR2 YYNGEE. The chain's CDR3 is CASSVMAGGTDTQYF. In DNA form, the CDR3 reads TGTGCCAGCAGCGTAATGGCGGGAGGCACAGATACGCAGTATTTT.

The genes are TRBV7-2 and TRBJ2-1, with 10 nucleotides matching TRBD2. CDR3 length: 15 amino acids. In germline, CDR1 is SGHTA, CDR2 FQGNSA. V was pared by 5 bases and J by 2 bases, with 3 bases of the junction left unmatched. CDR3 in DNA: TGTGCCAGCAGCCCCCTAGCGGGAGCCTACAATGAGCAGTTCTTC. This translates into CASSPLAGAYNEQFF. Supplemented by reference TRBV7-2 and TRBJ2-1, the full variable domain reads GAGVSQSPSNKVTEKGKDVELRCDPISGHTALYWYRQSLGQGLEFLIYFQGNSAPDKSGLPSDRFSAERTGGSVSTLTIQRTQQEDSAVYLCASSPLAGAYNEQFFGPGTRLTVL.

The chain employs TRBV11-2 and TRBJ2-7; 7 nucleotides line up with TRBD2. CDR3 length equals 16 residues. In germline, CDR1 is SGHAT, CDR2 FQNNGV. V gave up 5 bases and J gave up 0 bases; unmatched junction bases: 10. CDR3 coding DNA: TGTGCCAGCAGCCCAACCGGGAGGACTGACTCCTACGAGCAGTACTTC. Its protein product is CASSPTGRTDSYEQYF.

This rearrangement joins TRBV5-1 to TRBJ2-1; 9 bases match TRBD2. V lost 4 bases to trimming and J lost 5 bases; unmatched junction nucleotides: 4. In germline, CDR1 is SGHRS, CDR2 YFSETQ. This CDR3 region has 14 residues. The CDR3 region has the DNA TGCGCCAGCAGCCCCGGGACTAGCCACAATGAGCAGTTCTTC. Translated, it gives CASSPGTSHNEQFF.

J is TRBJ2-7 and V is TRBV2, with 7 bases aligning to TRBD1. Germline assignment: CDR1 SNHLY and CDR2 FYNNEI. The CDR3 sequence is 15 residues long. J was trimmed by 1 base and V by 1 base; bases with no gene match: 4. The CDR3 nucleotides read TGTGCCAGCAGTGAAGAGCAGGGGGTATCCTACGAGCAGTACTTC. This gives the protein CASSEEQGVSYEQYF.

This chain's CDR3 is CASSLGGTGNSGANVLTF. CDR3 in DNA: TGTGCCAGCAGCTTAGGGGGGACAGGGAACTCTGGGGCCAACGTCCTGACTTTC. The rearrangement joins TRBV7-9 to TRBJ2-6; 9 bases align to TRBD1. Trimming cost V 1 base and J 0 bases; bases outside gene matches: 4. Germline lookup yields CDR1 SEHNR and CDR2 FQNEAQ (reference sequence). The CDR3 covers 18 residues.

This clone was found a few times. The gene calls are TRBV2 and TRBJ1-1; D gene unclear. The V end lost 6 bases, the J end lost 5 bases, and 19 bases lay between the germline ends. Germline assignment: CDR1 SNHLY and CDR2 FYNNEI. The CDR3 has 15 amino acids. In nucleotides, the CDR3 is TGTGCCAGCAGACAAAAACCCGGAGGAGGAACTGAAGCTTTCTTT. Translation gives CASRQKPGGGTEAFF.

In DNA, the CDR3 is TGTGCCAGCACTCCCGGGACAGTCTCAGAGGAGCAGTACTTC. Its protein product is CASTPGTVSEEQYF. The chain employs TRBV11-2 and TRBJ2-7; TRBD1 aligns across 7 bases. Looked up from germline, CDR1 is SGHAT and CDR2 is FQNNGV. The CDR3 consists of 14 residues. V trimming: 7 bases; J trimming: 7 bases; junction bases outside the gene matches: 13.

The rearrangement uses TRBV6-5 and TRBJ2-1; D is ambiguous. In germline, CDR1 is MNHEY, CDR2 SVGAGI. V was pared by 0 bases and J by 10 bases, with 10 bases between. This CDR3 region has 13 residues. The CDR3 reads CASSYSSSFEQFF. For the CDR3, the DNA is TGTGCCAGCAGTTACTCGAGCTCTTTCGAGCAGTTCTTC.

The chain combines TRBV7-2 with TRBJ2-7, with 8 bases aligning to TRBD1. The CDR3 sequence is 15 residues long. Germline lookup yields CDR1 SGHTA and CDR2 FQGNSA. After removal of 3 bases from V and 4 bases from J, the junction contained 8 bases not matched to a gene. CDR3 sequence (DNA): TGTGCCAGCAGCTTTGCGGACAGGGCTGGGTACGAGCAGTACTTC. Translated: CASSFADRAGYEQYF.

The CDR3 DNA reads TGTGCCAGCAGTTTGGCATACAGTAATTCACCCCTCCACTTT. Encoded protein: CASSLAYSNSPLHF. This rearrangement joins TRBV27 to TRBJ1-6; no reliable D call. Trimming removed 3 bases at V and 6 bases at J, with 9 bases between. This CDR3 comprises 14 residues. CDR1 and CDR2 from the germline V gene are MNHEY and SMNVEV (reference sequence).

V gene TRBV5-6 combines with J gene TRBJ2-4; D may be TRBD1 (6 bases). The germline gives CDR1 SGHDT, CDR2 YYEEEE. This CDR3 contains 15 residues. V was pared by 4 bases and J by 5 bases, with 16 bases between. Here the CDR3 DNA reads TGTGCCAGCAGCGGCCAACAGGGACGTCAAAACATTCAGTACTTC. Translated, it gives CASSGQQGRQNIQYF.

Comments on this clone: The limits of the CDR3 on the DNA are not certain, so only TCRdb's listed CDR3 is given. The chain is built from TRBV5-6 and TRBJ2-7; the D call TRBD1 from the table was never checked on the DNA. From germline, CDR1 is SGHDT and CDR2 YYEEEE. The CDR3 is 12 residues long, ends included. CDR3 sequence: CASSFGGGTSGF.